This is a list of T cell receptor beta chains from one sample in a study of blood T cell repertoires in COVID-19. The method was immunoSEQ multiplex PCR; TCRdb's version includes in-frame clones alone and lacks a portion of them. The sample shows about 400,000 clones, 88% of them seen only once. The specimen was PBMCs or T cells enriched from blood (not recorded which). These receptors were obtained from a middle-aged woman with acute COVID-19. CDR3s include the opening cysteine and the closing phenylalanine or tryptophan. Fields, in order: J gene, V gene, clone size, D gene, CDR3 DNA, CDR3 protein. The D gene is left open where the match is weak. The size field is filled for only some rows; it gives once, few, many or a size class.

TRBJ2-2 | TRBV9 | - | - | TGTGCCAGCAGCGCGCCGGGGAGCAACACCGGGGAGCTGTTTTTT | CASSAPGSNTGELFF
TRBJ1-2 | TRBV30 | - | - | TGTGCCTGGAGTGTACGAGCAGGGGACTATGGCTACACCTTC | CAWSVRAGDYGYTF
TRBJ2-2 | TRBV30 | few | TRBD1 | TGTGCCTGGAGTGTATTAGGGGGCTCGGACACCGGGGAGCTGTTTTTT | CAWSVLGGSDTGELFF
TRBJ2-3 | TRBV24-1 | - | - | TGTGCCACCAGTGACCCAGGCACAGATACGCAGTATTTT | CATSDPGTDTQYF
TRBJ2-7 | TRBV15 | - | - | TGTGCCACCAGCAGAGCACGGGGTGTGAGCTACGAGCAGTACTTC | CATSRARGVSYEQYF
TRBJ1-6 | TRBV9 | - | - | TGTGCCAGCAGCGGGGGGGCCTATAATTCACCCCTCCACTTT | CASSGGAYNSPLHF
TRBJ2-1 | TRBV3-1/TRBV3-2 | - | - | TGTGCCAGCAGCCCTTTAGTCGTCGGGGGAAATGAGCAGTTCTTC | CASSPLVVGGNEQFF
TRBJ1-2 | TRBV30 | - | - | TGTGCCTGGAGTTCAGGGTTGGGCTATGGCTACACCTTC | CAWSSGLGYGYTF
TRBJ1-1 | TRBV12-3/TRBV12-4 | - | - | TGTGCCAGCAGCTTACGACAGAACACTGAAGCTTTCTTT | CASSLRQNTEAFF
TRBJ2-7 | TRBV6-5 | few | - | TGTGCCAGCAGTAAGCAGGGCTTCGAGCAGTACTTC | CASSKQGFEQYF
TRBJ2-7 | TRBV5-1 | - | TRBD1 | TGCGCCAGCCGGCCGGGACAGGGGACCTTCCACGAGCAGTACTTC | CASRPGQGTFHEQYF
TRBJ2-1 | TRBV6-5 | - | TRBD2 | TGTGCCAGCAGACCTTTCGGGGGGGCCTACAATGAGCAGTTCTTC | CASRPFGGAYNEQFF